This TCR beta chain comes out of a study of blood T cell repertoires in COVID-19 (dated by TCRdb to the early 2020s). With respect to the entire study: Samples from collaborators originated in the United States, Italy and Spain and spanned both the acute and convalescent phases of COVID-19. A de-identified subject ID, COVID-19 status, age in years and sex were almost always included in the sample metadata. The repertoires were released in a freely available public database meant as a resource for research on the immune response to SARS-CoV-2. The material from the prospective study consisted of cDNA or gDNA derived from T cells, B-cell-depleted T cells, or PBMCs. The dataset comprised deeply sampled blood TCRbeta repertoires from subjects exposed to, actively infected with, or recovered from COVID-19. The samples were drawn from two sources: the first 160 participants of the ongoing ImmuneRACE study, and 1,200 or so subjects contributed by 6 global collaborators. Where available, HLA class I and class II types were taken from metadata supplied by the sample provider and were not determined by assay-based typing.

Between the V and J ends, shortened by 0 bases and 7 bases respectively, the junction contains 19 bases. CDR1 and CDR2, looked up from the germline V gene, are KGHSH and LQKENI. The CDR3 sequence holds 16 residues, the cysteine and phenylalanine included. Left in the record is the CDR3 DNA by itself, 48 bases read in frame from the first base. Remarks on this clone: The antigen it binds to is not known. No base qualities exist here, and no much larger clone lies one base off it.

One collaborating source in Seattle enrolled patients during active infection and followed them longitudinally through the course of disease. Whole blood was collected in K2EDTA tubes by collaborating institutions according to the institutions' own protocols. For TCRbeta analysis, collaborator samples were shipped as frozen whole blood, as isolated PBMCs, or as DNA extracted from either sample type. TCRbeta CDR3 regions were amplified from genomic DNA by means of the immunoSEQ Assay, a bias-controlled multiplex PCR. Per the original workflow: Nucleated cell counts per sample were estimated from amplification of reference gene primers within the assay. To quantify the absolute abundance of each unique TCRbeta CDR3 rearrangement, sequence reads were collapsed and filtered. For each sample, productive Simpson clonality was calculated as the square root of Simpson's diversity index across productive rearrangements. TCRdb stores this immuneACCESS table with in-frame sequences only. Part of the clones is absent; in the studies checked, under half of the shortfall reflects unresolved V genes, and no reason is known for the rest. The V and J calls and clone size were taken over from that table, and D and trimming were inferred from the DNA. This sample has almost 300,000 clones in its table, and roughly 89% of those were observed once. The top ten constitute over 8.5% of the sample.

Study-wide conclusions, independent of this receptor: The quantity of clinical and demographic metadata differed by source and by participant and was supplied without curation.

Material for sequencing was peripheral blood. The receptor comes from a woman between 25 and 40 years old with COVID-19, enrolled during active disease. The receptor chain draws on TRBV18 and TRBJ2-7, and TRBD1 may be the D gene, going by 6 matching bases. DNA sequence: TGTGCCAGCTCACCACCGCCGGGACACCTATTAGGGGAGCAGTACTTC. The translation is CASSPPPGHLLGEQYF.